A single sample is the source of the 30 T cell receptor beta chains below, sequenced in a study of T cells in tumors after PD-1 blockade. Clones were read by immunoSEQ multiplex PCR, and TCRdb kept only the in-frame ones, dropping some. The sample includes 15,000 or so clones, over 75% of them seen just once. The material sequenced was PBMCs, taken after anti-PD-1 treatment. These receptors were taken from a human donor with basal cell carcinoma.

The chain recombines TRBV2 with TRBJ1-5; D call uncertain. The CDR3 extends over 15 amino acids. Trimming cost V 8 bases and J 3 bases, with 17 bases left between them. Germline values: CDR1 SNHLY, CDR2 FYNNEI. For the CDR3, the DNA is TGTGCCAGCTCGTTTGCGACGGAAATCAATCAGCCCCAGCATTTT. It encodes CASSFATEINQPQHF.

In its sample, this clone was seen once. The chain carries TRBV10-2 and TRBJ2-3, with D perhaps matching TRBD2 (5 bases). Germline CDR1 is WSHSY and CDR2 is SAAADI. CDR3 length: 11 amino acids. Trimming took 10 bases from V and 6 from J, leaving 11 bases between them. CDR3: CATNGGDTQYF. As DNA, the CDR3 is TGCGCCACCAACGGAGGTGATACGCAGTATTTT.

The rearrangement joins TRBV28 to TRBJ2-4; D perhaps matches TRBD1 (5 bases). V lost 7 bases and J lost 7, with 17 bases in between. This CDR3 contains 14 residues. In germline, CDR1 is MDHEN, CDR2 SYDVKM. The CDR3 region has the DNA TGTGCCAGCACCCTCACCGGACATCGGAACATTCAGTACTTC. Translating it yields CASTLTGHRNIQYF. Complete variable domain (other parts from reference TRBV28 and TRBJ2-4): DVKVTQSSRYLVKRTGEKVFLECVQDMDHENMFWYRQDPGLGLRLIYFSYDVKMKEKGDIPEGYSVSREKKERFSLILESASTNQTSMYLCASTLTGHRNIQYFGAGTRLSVL.

This clone showed up just once. The chain has TRBV5-4 and TRBJ2-5; TRBD2 is a possible D gene (6 bases). This CDR3 has 15 residues. Germline values: CDR1 SGHNT, CDR2 YYREEE (reference sequence). Trimming left V 3 bases short and J 2 bases short, with 14 bases between. CDR3 nucleotides: TGTGCCAGCAGCTCCCAAGGGACTGTTCAAGAGACCCAGTACTTC. This gives the protein CASSSQGTVQETQYF.

The chain combines TRBV3-1 (or the pseudogene TRBV3-2) with TRBJ1-4; 7 bases map to TRBD1. Unmatched junction bases numbered 9, after V lost 4 bases and J lost 7 bases. Looked up from germline, CDR1 is LGHDT and CDR2 is YNNKEL (reference sequence). The CDR3 has 15 residues. Here the CDR3 reads CASSLGGQMLEKLFF. In DNA form, the CDR3 reads TGTGCCAGCAGCCTTGGGGGACAGATGCTTGAAAAACTGTTTTTT.

The V call is TRBV4-2, the J call TRBJ2-1; perhaps TRBD1 as D (6 bases). Deletions cut 0 bases from V and 1 base from J, with 7 bases between. Germline V lookup: CDR1 LGHNA, CDR2 YNFKEQ. There are 15 residues in the CDR3. The CDR3 coding sequence is TGTGCCAGCAGCCAAGATAGGGGGTCCTACAATGAGCAGTTCTTC. Translating gives CASSQDRGSYNEQFF.

As to this clone: A read error may produce the germline difference seen at one junction end. V and J are TRBV2 and TRBJ2-1, with D possibly being TRBD2 (7 bases). This CDR3 comprises 19 residues. CDR1 is SNHLY, CDR2 FYNNEI, per germline. The CDR3 spells CPSCEGGAGVGSSYNEQFF. The DNA for the CDR3 is TGTCCCAGCTGTGAGGGGGGGGCGGGGGTGGGGAGCTCCTACAATGAGCAGTTCTTC. The variable domain in full, with the rest retrieved from reference TRBV2 and TRBJ2-1, is EPEVTQTPSHQVTQMGQEVILRCVPISNHLYFYWYRQILGQKVEFLVSFYNNEISEKSEIFDDQFSVERPDGSNFTLKIRSTKLEDSAMYFCPSCEGGAGVGSSYNEQFFGPGTRLTVL.

The chain uses TRBV10-2 and TRBJ2-1; TRBD1 matches 8 bases. Trimming removed 0 bases from V and 4 bases from J; junction bases left unmatched: 11. The CDR3 contains 18 residues. Looked up from germline, CDR1 is WSHSY and CDR2 is SAAADI. The CDR3, as DNA: TGCGCCAGCAGTGAGTCGACCCCCGGGACAGGTATTTACAATGAGCAGTTCTTC. It is translated as CASSESTPGTGIYNEQFF.

CDR3 region: CASSLDRRSNSPLHF. In DNA, the CDR3 is TGCGCCAGCAGCTTGGACAGGAGGAGTAATTCACCCCTCCACTTT. The V call is TRBV5-1, the J call TRBJ1-6, with D possibly matching TRBD1 (5 bases). Trimming removed 0 bases from V and 6 bases from J, with 10 bases in between. The CDR3 totals 15 residues. Germline CDR1 SGHRS, CDR2 YFSETQ.

The J gene is TRBJ2-7, the V gene TRBV5-1; tentatively, D is TRBD1 (7 bases). This CDR3 contains 14 residues. The V end was cut by 1 base, the J end by 3 bases, with 11 bases between. Germline V gene data show CDR1 as SGHRS and CDR2 as YFSETQ. CDR3 in amino acids: CASSLQGGRYEQYF. DNA for the CDR3: TGCGCCAGCAGCTTGCAGGGGGGCCGCTACGAGCAGTACTTC.

Comment on this clone: The junction shows a germline mismatch at one end, possibly a read error. Other DNA sequences in the same sample also yield this CDR3. This chain links TRBV5-5 with TRBJ2-5; tentatively, D is TRBD1 (5 bases). The V gene's germline CDR1 is SGHKS and CDR2 YYEKEE (reference sequence). The CDR3 has 14 residues. The chain's CDR3 is CASTLGPARETQYF. DNA of the CDR3: TGTGCCAGCACCTTGGGGCCAGCGAGGGAGACCCAGTACTTC. The whole variable domain, filled in from reference TRBV5-5 and TRBJ2-5, reads DAGVTQSPTHLIKTRGQQVTLRCSPISGHKSVSWYQQVLGQGPQFIFQYYEKEERGRGNFPDRFSARQFPNYSSELNVNALLLGDSALYLCASTLGPARETQYFGPGTRLLVL.

The chain uses TRBV19 and TRBJ1-6; TRBD1 matches at 7 bases. V was clipped by 10 bases and J by 6 bases; unmatched bases: 6. Germline V gene sequence: CDR1 LNHDA, CDR2 SQIVND (reference sequence). This CDR3 contains 13 residues. The CDR3 nucleotides are TGTGCCACCCAGGGGGACTCTAATTCACCCCTCCACTTT. It encodes CATQGDSNSPLHF. Full variable domain (rest looked up from reference TRBV19 and TRBJ1-6): DGGITQSPKYLFRKEGQNVTLSCEQNLNHDAMYWYRQDPGQGLRLIYYSQIVNDFQKGDIAEGYSVSREKKESFPLTVTSAQKNPTAFYLCATQGDSNSPLHFGNGTRLTVT.

Comments on this clone: Germline and junction disagree at one end, which may indicate a read error. The V gene is TRBV3-1 (or the pseudogene TRBV3-2), the J gene TRBJ1-3; 7 nucleotides align to TRBD1. The CDR3 contains 16 residues. Germline V gene lookup returns CDR1 LGHDT and CDR2 YNNKEL (reference sequence). CDR3 sequence (DNA): TGTGCCAGCAGTCAAGGGGGACAGCACTCTGGAAACACCATATATTTT. This encodes CASSQGGQHSGNTIYF.

J is TRBJ1-1 and V is TRBV6-6, with TRBD1 identical over 8 bases. The CDR3 consists of 14 residues. Trimming took 7 bases from V and 3 from J; bases not matched to a gene: 7. Per germline, CDR1 MNHNY and CDR2 SVGAGI (reference sequence). The DNA of the CDR3 is TGTGCCAGCATAGGGGGACAGGTGTACACTGAAGCTTTCTTT. Protein product: CASIGGQVYTEAFF.

The J gene is TRBJ2-1, the V gene TRBV5-1; D uncertain. The CDR3 sequence is 13 residues long. The ends were cut back, 1 base at V and 5 bases at J, with 7 bases in the middle. In germline, CDR1 is SGHRS, CDR2 YFSETQ. This chain's CDR3 is CASSLLLNNEQFF. CDR3 coding DNA: TGCGCCAGCAGCTTGTTGCTGAACAATGAGCAGTTCTTC.

This sequence joins TRBV11-3 and TRBJ2-7; D unclear. CDR1 is SGHNT and CDR2 is YENEEA in the germline V gene. The CDR3 has 19 amino acids. V lost 0 bases to trimming and J lost 4 bases, with 25 bases between them. This CDR3 is CASSLDPLNRRARVYEQYF. CDR3 coding DNA: TGTGCCAGCAGCTTAGATCCATTAAACCGCCGGGCCCGGGTATACGAGCAGTACTTC.

The rearrangement uses TRBV18 and TRBJ2-1; D remains ambiguous. Trimming cost V 6 bases and J 4 bases, with 13 bases left between them. This CDR3 spans 14 amino acids. Germline V gene lookup returns CDR1 KGHSH and CDR2 LQKENI. Written as DNA, the CDR3 is TGTGCCAGCTCGGCCTCCGGCGAATACAATGAGCAGTTCTTC. Amino acids: CASSASGEYNEQFF.

This clone came up once. This chain connects TRBV5-1 to TRBJ2-2, with unresolved D. The CDR3 runs to 16 residues. V lost 6 bases to trimming and J lost 0 bases, with 15 bases between them. Germline CDR1 reads SGHRS; CDR2 reads YFSETQ. Here the CDR3 reads CASTKPGGSNTGELFF. CDR3 in DNA: TGCGCCAGCACCAAACCTGGTGGGTCGAACACCGGGGAGCTGTTTTTT.

The chain carries TRBV6-5 and TRBJ1-1; D perhaps matches TRBD1 (6 bases). This CDR3 is 15 amino acids long. With 7 bases removed from V and 1 base from J, the gap between germline ends came to 16 bases. From germline, CDR1 is MNHEY and CDR2 SVGAGI. DNA of the CDR3: TGTGCCAGCATCGCGATACAGGGCAGGAACACTGAAGCTTTCTTT. The encoded protein is CASIAIQGRNTEAFF.

The rearrangement uses TRBV5-4 and TRBJ1-1; D unresolved. The germline V and J ends were trimmed by 0 bases and 2 bases, with 8 bases remaining between them. The V gene's germline CDR1 is SGHNT and CDR2 YYREEE (reference sequence). The CDR3 runs 14 residues. The CDR3: CASSLGSGNTEAFF. The CDR3 DNA reads TGTGCCAGCAGCTTGGGCAGTGGAAACACTGAAGCTTTCTTT.

This rearrangement joins TRBV6-1 to TRBJ2-7, with D perhaps TRBD2 (5 bases). This CDR3 spans 16 amino acids. Germline V gene lookup returns CDR1 MNHNS and CDR2 SASEGT. V gave up 3 bases and J gave up 0 bases, with 15 bases separating them. CDR3 residues: CASSDPGFQASYEQYF. The DNA for the CDR3 is TGTGCCAGCAGTGACCCGGGATTTCAGGCCTCCTACGAGCAGTACTTC.

This clone was counted a single time. V is TRBV5-1 and J is TRBJ2-3; D gene ambiguous. The germline gives CDR1 SGHRS, CDR2 YFSETQ. Trimming shortened V by 1 base and J by 3 bases, and 12 bases separated the two germline ends. This CDR3 is 15 amino acids long. In nucleotides, the CDR3 is TGCGCCAGCAGCTTGCACTCTGCAGCAACAGATACGCAGTATTTT. It encodes CASSLHSAATDTQYF.

This sequence joins TRBV3-1 (or the pseudogene TRBV3-2) and TRBJ2-3, with 9 bases that match TRBD2. The J segment lost 2 bases and the V segment lost 0 bases, leaving 21 bases of the junction unmatched. Looked up from germline, CDR1 is LGHDT and CDR2 is YNNKEL (reference sequence). The CDR3 contains 22 residues. The CDR3 DNA is TGTGCCAGCAGCCAAGATATGGGACTAGCAGCCAAATGGGGGGGACACACAGATACGCAGTATTTT. Protein product: CASSQDMGLAAKWGGHTDTQYF.

V is TRBV25-1 and J is TRBJ2-1; 7 bases map to TRBD1. CDR3 length: 14 residues. V gave up 7 bases and J gave up 4 bases; unmatched junction bases: 7. The germline CDR1 and CDR2 sequences are MGHDK and SYGVNS. The CDR3 spells CASTFRDRYNEQFF. The CDR3 DNA sequence: TGTGCCAGCACTTTCCGGGACAGATACAATGAGCAGTTCTTC.

The rearrangement links TRBV28 to TRBJ2-7, with 10 bases lining up with TRBD2. With V trimmed by 6 bases and J by 4 bases, 9 bases remained unmatched. This CDR3 region has 15 residues. CDR1 is MDHEN, CDR2 SYDVKM, per germline. The CDR3 sequence is CASSPAPSGSYEQYF. The CDR3 DNA reads TGTGCCAGCAGCCCTGCTCCTAGCGGGAGTTACGAGCAGTACTTC. The whole variable domain, remainder taken from reference TRBV28 and TRBJ2-7, is DVKVTQSSRYLVKRTGEKVFLECVQDMDHENMFWYRQDPGLGLRLIYFSYDVKMKEKGDIPEGYSVSREKKERFSLILESASTNQTSMYLCASSPAPSGSYEQYFGPGTRLTVT.

V is TRBV19 and J is TRBJ2-1; a weak D match, TRBD1 (5 bases). Germline CDR1 and CDR2: LNHDA and SQIVND (reference sequence). The ends were cut back, 5 bases at V and 5 bases at J, with 10 bases in the middle. The CDR3 loop spans 13 amino acids. The CDR3 region is CASSPRENNEQFF. The CDR3 DNA is TGTGCCAGTAGTCCCAGGGAAAACAATGAGCAGTTCTTC.

This clone showed up just a few times. The CDR3 sequence is CASSSARDNNWEKLFF. CDR3 coding DNA: TGTGCCAGCAGCTCCGCCCGGGACAACAATTGGGAAAAACTGTTTTTT. The chain has TRBV5-6 and TRBJ1-4; TRBD1 might be the D (6 bases). The CDR3 is 16 amino acids. CDR1 and CDR2 (germline): SGHDT, YYEEEE. Between the trimmed V and J ends, which lost 3 bases and 8 bases, there was a span of 20 bases. Combining the CDR3 with reference TRBV5-6 and TRBJ1-4 gives the whole variable domain DAGVTQSPTHLIKTRGQQVTLRCSPKSGHDTVSWYQQALGQGPQFIFQYYEEEERQRGNFPDRFSGHQFPNYSSELNVNALLLGDSALYLCASSSARDNNWEKLFFGSGTQLSVL.

This chain uses TRBV9 with TRBJ2-3; 10 positions match TRBD2. The CDR3 contains 16 residues. Germline trimming cut 3 bases from V and 2 bases from J; bases unmatched to any gene: 6. Looked up from germline, CDR1 is SGDLS and CDR2 is YYNGEE. The CDR3 DNA reads as TGTGCCAGCAGCGCCGTAGCGGGGGGCCTCACAGATACGCAGTATTTT. The encoded protein is CASSAVAGGLTDTQYF.

This rearrangement joins TRBV10-3 to TRBJ2-7; possibly TRBD1 for D (6 bases). The V and J ends lost 7 bases and 6 bases respectively, with 16 bases between them. The CDR3 has 13 amino acids. CDR1 ENHRY and CDR2 SYGVKD come from the germline V gene. The CDR3 DNA reads as TGTGCCATCACCTGGACAGATAGGTCCGAGCAGTACTTC. Translating it yields CAITWTDRSEQYF.

The rearrangement links TRBV3-1 (or the pseudogene TRBV3-2) to TRBJ2-1, with 10 nucleotides matching TRBD1. Germline V CDR1 and CDR2: LGHDT, YNNKEL (reference sequence). The CDR3 is made up of 17 amino acids. Trimming at V came to 4 bases and at J to 3 bases, leaving 9 bases not matched to a gene. Here the CDR3 DNA reads TGTGCCAGCAGCCCGTCTCCGGGACAGGGGTACTACAATGAGCAGTTCTTC. This translates into CASSPSPGQGYYNEQFF.